The rows below give T cell receptor beta chains drawn from one sample of a study of vaccination effects on CD4 cells after COVID-19. The method was immunoSEQ multiplex PCR; TCRdb's version includes in-frame clones alone and lacks a portion of them. This sample has approximately 26,000 clones; about 75% occur once, and the top ten carry less than 7.5%. Antigen specificity for these receptors is unknown. The sample here was CD4+ T cells from PBMCs cultured with SARS-CoV-2 spike peptides, taken after COVID-19 vaccination. These receptors all stem from a human donor who received a COVID-19 vaccine. Some clones in this sample may be carry-over from other donors' samples. Each CDR3 is given with its conserved first and last residue. Each record gives: D gene, J gene, clone size, V gene, CDR3 DNA, CDR3 protein. The D gene is left open where the match is weak. The size of a clone is reported for some rows only, either as once, few or many, or as a class for expanded clones.

>TRBD1|TRBJ1-1|.|TRBV18
TGTGCCAGCTCACAGGGGACAGGGGAGACTGAAGCTTTCTTT
CASSQGTGETEAFF
>.|TRBJ2-2|once|TRBV7-3
TGTGCCAGCAGCTTTAGCAGGGGAAAGGGCGGGGAGCTGTTTTTT
CASSFSRGKGGELFF
>.|TRBJ2-5|.|TRBV5-8
TGTGCCAGCCCCAACCGACCAGGGAGTAGAGAAGAAGAGACCCAGTACTTC
CASPNRPGSREEETQYF
>.|TRBJ1-1|.|TRBV12-3/TRBV12-4
TGTGCCAGCAGTTACACAGAGAACACTGAAGCTTTCTTT
CASSYTENTEAFF
>TRBD1|TRBJ1-6|once|TRBV3-1/TRBV3-2
TGTGCCAGCAGCCACGGGGACAGGGGCGCCCGTAACTCCTATAATTCACCCCTCCACTTT
CASSHGDRGARNSYNSPLHF
>.|TRBJ1-5|few|TRBV21-1
TGTGCCAGCAGCAAGGTCCGGACAGGGGTACTCCAGCCCCAGCATTTT
CASSKVRTGVLQPQHF
>TRBD2|TRBJ2-1|.|TRBV19
TGTGCCAGTAGTACCGGGGGGGCCATCGATGAGCAGTTCTTC
CASSTGGAIDEQFF
>TRBD1|TRBJ1-5|few|TRBV7-2
TGTGCCAGCAGCTTCCAGACAGGGAATCAGCCCCAGCATTTT
CASSFQTGNQPQHF
>TRBD2|TRBJ2-3|few|TRBV11-2
TGTGCCAGCAGCTTTGGTAGCGGGGGTACTAGCACAGATACGCAGTATTTT
CASSFGSGGTSTDTQYF
>.|TRBJ2-1|.|TRBV2
TGTGCCAGCCTCGGGGAGTCCGGGACTTCCAAGGTCAATGAGCAGTTCTTC
CASLGESGTSKVNEQFF
>TRBD2|TRBJ2-1|.|TRBV4-1
TGCGCCAGCAGCCAAGATGCTGGGCTAGCGGGGGGAAAATACAATGAGCAGTTCTTC
CASSQDAGLAGGKYNEQFF
>.|TRBJ1-1|.|TRBV5-4
TGTGCCAGCAGCTCGCCCGTAATGAACACTGAAGCTTTCTTT
CASSSPVMNTEAFF
>TRBD1|TRBJ1-2|.|TRBV5-1
TGCGCCAGCAGCTGGGGGACAGGGGGAATAACTAACTATGGCTACACCTTC
CASSWGTGGITNYGYTF
>TRBD2|TRBJ2-1|.|TRBV7-3
TGTGCCAGCAGCTTAATTGGTGTGTCGCGGGGGGGCCAGGGAAATGAGCAGTTCTTC
CASSLIGVSRGGQGNEQFF
>TRBD1|TRBJ2-1|.|TRBV5-1
TGCGCCAGCAGCCCGGGGACAGGGTCTCGGAATGAGCAGTTCTTC
CASSPGTGSRNEQFF
>.|TRBJ1-1|.|TRBV29-1
TGCAGCGTTGAAGAATTGGGACCAGCTTTCTTT
CSVEELGPAFF
>.|TRBJ1-1|.|TRBV7-2
TGTGCCAGCAGCTTAAGGGGAAGGGGGATGAACACTGAAGCTTTCTTT
CASSLRGRGMNTEAFF
>.|TRBJ1-2|.|TRBV24-1
TGTGCCACCAGTGACCCCAAATCACCCTATGGCTACACCTTC
CATSDPKSPYGYTF
>.|TRBJ2-3|once|TRBV7-3
TGTGCCAGCAGCTTAAGGCGGGCTAACACAGATACGCAGTATTTT
CASSLRRANTDTQYF
>TRBD1|TRBJ1-6|.|TRBV18
TGTGCCAGCTCACCCCCGGGACAGTGGAGTTCACCCCTCCACTTT
CASSPPGQWSSPLHF
>TRBD1|TRBJ1-2|.|TRBV2
TGTGCCAGCCACGAGACAGGGGGCTACGGCTATGGCTACACCTTC
CASHETGGYGYGYTF
>TRBD1|TRBJ1-1|.|TRBV10-3
TGTGCCATCGGCGCGACAGGGTCAAACACTGAAGCTTTCTTT
CAIGATGSNTEAFF
>TRBD1|TRBJ1-5|.|TRBV28
TGTGCCAGCAGTTTAAAGCTGGGACAGCTTAGCAATCAGCCCCAGCATTTT
CASSLKLGQLSNQPQHF
>TRBD1|TRBJ2-1|few|TRBV4-3
TGCGCCAGCAGCCGTGAGGACAGGGGCGCGGATGAGCAGTTCTTC
CASSREDRGADEQFF
>.|TRBJ2-1|.|TRBV3-1/TRBV3-2
TGTGCCAGCAGCCAAGGTTTTGGATCCTACAATGAGCAGTTCTTC
CASSQGFGSYNEQFF
>.|TRBJ2-2|medium-sized|TRBV2
TGTGCCAGCAGTGATCAGGCGCCGGGCACCGGGGAGCTGTTTTTT
CASSDQAPGTGELFF
>.|TRBJ2-4|.|TRBV19
TGTGCCAGTAAGGGAACAGCTAAAAACATTCAGTACTTC
CASKGTAKNIQYF
>.|TRBJ1-4|.|TRBV5-1
TGCGCCAGCAGCTCGGGCCAAGGACATACTTATGAAAAACTGTTTTTT
CASSSGQGHTYEKLFF
>TRBD1|TRBJ2-2|.|TRBV27
TGTGCCAGCAGTTTCGGACAGGCAGGCGGGGAGCTGTTTTTT
CASSFGQAGGELFF
>.|TRBJ1-4|.|TRBV29-1
TGCAGCGCCCGCGACACCGCAACTAATGAAAAACTGTTTTTT
CSARDTATNEKLFF
>TRBD2|TRBJ2-3|.|TRBV18
TGTGCCAGCTCAGGCGGGGGGGCCGACGGCACAGATACGCAGTATTTT
CASSGGGADGTDTQYF
>TRBD1|TRBJ1-1|few|TRBV12-3/TRBV12-4
TGTGCCAGCAGCACAGGGGAAAGGACTGAAGCTTTCTTT
CASSTGERTEAFF
>.|TRBJ2-1|.|TRBV5-4
TGTGCCAGCAGCGCGGGACCGACTTACAATGAGCAGTTCTTC
CASSAGPTYNEQFF
>TRBD1|TRBJ1-1|.|TRBV6-5
TGTGCCAGCAGGAAGACAGGGGGAACTGAAGCTTTCTTT
CASRKTGGTEAFF
>.|TRBJ2-2|.|TRBV18
TGTGCCAGCTCACCACAGGGAATGGTCACCGGGGAGCTGTTTTTT
CASSPQGMVTGELFF
>.|TRBJ1-4|once|TRBV27
TGTGCCAGCAAGGTGCAGGGTGGTGAAAAACTGTTTTTT
CASKVQGGEKLFF
>.|TRBJ1-1|.|TRBV5-1
TGCGCCAGCAGCTTGAGTAGCGGGGTAAACACTGAAGCTTTCTTT
CASSLSSGVNTEAFF
>TRBD2|TRBJ2-3|.|TRBV18
TGTGCCAGCTCACGGAAGCGGAGCGGGGGTTCAACAGATACGCAGTATTTT
CASSRKRSGGSTDTQYF
>.|TRBJ2-2|once|TRBV12-5
TGTGCTAGTGGCCAAGTCTCCACCGGGGAGCTGTTTTTT
CASGQVSTGELFF
>TRBD2|TRBJ2-4|.|TRBV4-3
TGCGCCAGCAGCCAAAAAGGGCGGGGGGGAAACATTCAGTACTTC
CASSQKGRGGNIQYF
>TRBD2|TRBJ2-4|.|TRBV7-3
TGTGCCAGCAGCTTTACCCCCGGACTAGCGGGGCTTCAGTACTTC
CASSFTPGLAGLQYF
>TRBD1|TRBJ1-3|few|TRBV18
TGTGCCAGCTCACCCTGGACAGGGGACAACTCTGGAAACACCATATATTTT
CASSPWTGDNSGNTIYF
>.|TRBJ1-4|.|TRBV29-1
TGCAGCGTTGGAAGTTGGGGGGAGGAACTGTTTTTT
CSVGSWGEELFF
>TRBD2|TRBJ2-3|.|TRBV6-5
TGTGCCAGCCCACGACGGGGACTAAACACAGATACGCAGTATTTT
CASPRRGLNTDTQYF
>TRBD2|TRBJ2-3|.|TRBV6-2/TRBV6-3
TGTGCCAGCAGTTATAACCCCTGGACTAGCGGGGGGGCCGGGGATACGCAGTATTTT
CASSYNPWTSGGAGDTQYF